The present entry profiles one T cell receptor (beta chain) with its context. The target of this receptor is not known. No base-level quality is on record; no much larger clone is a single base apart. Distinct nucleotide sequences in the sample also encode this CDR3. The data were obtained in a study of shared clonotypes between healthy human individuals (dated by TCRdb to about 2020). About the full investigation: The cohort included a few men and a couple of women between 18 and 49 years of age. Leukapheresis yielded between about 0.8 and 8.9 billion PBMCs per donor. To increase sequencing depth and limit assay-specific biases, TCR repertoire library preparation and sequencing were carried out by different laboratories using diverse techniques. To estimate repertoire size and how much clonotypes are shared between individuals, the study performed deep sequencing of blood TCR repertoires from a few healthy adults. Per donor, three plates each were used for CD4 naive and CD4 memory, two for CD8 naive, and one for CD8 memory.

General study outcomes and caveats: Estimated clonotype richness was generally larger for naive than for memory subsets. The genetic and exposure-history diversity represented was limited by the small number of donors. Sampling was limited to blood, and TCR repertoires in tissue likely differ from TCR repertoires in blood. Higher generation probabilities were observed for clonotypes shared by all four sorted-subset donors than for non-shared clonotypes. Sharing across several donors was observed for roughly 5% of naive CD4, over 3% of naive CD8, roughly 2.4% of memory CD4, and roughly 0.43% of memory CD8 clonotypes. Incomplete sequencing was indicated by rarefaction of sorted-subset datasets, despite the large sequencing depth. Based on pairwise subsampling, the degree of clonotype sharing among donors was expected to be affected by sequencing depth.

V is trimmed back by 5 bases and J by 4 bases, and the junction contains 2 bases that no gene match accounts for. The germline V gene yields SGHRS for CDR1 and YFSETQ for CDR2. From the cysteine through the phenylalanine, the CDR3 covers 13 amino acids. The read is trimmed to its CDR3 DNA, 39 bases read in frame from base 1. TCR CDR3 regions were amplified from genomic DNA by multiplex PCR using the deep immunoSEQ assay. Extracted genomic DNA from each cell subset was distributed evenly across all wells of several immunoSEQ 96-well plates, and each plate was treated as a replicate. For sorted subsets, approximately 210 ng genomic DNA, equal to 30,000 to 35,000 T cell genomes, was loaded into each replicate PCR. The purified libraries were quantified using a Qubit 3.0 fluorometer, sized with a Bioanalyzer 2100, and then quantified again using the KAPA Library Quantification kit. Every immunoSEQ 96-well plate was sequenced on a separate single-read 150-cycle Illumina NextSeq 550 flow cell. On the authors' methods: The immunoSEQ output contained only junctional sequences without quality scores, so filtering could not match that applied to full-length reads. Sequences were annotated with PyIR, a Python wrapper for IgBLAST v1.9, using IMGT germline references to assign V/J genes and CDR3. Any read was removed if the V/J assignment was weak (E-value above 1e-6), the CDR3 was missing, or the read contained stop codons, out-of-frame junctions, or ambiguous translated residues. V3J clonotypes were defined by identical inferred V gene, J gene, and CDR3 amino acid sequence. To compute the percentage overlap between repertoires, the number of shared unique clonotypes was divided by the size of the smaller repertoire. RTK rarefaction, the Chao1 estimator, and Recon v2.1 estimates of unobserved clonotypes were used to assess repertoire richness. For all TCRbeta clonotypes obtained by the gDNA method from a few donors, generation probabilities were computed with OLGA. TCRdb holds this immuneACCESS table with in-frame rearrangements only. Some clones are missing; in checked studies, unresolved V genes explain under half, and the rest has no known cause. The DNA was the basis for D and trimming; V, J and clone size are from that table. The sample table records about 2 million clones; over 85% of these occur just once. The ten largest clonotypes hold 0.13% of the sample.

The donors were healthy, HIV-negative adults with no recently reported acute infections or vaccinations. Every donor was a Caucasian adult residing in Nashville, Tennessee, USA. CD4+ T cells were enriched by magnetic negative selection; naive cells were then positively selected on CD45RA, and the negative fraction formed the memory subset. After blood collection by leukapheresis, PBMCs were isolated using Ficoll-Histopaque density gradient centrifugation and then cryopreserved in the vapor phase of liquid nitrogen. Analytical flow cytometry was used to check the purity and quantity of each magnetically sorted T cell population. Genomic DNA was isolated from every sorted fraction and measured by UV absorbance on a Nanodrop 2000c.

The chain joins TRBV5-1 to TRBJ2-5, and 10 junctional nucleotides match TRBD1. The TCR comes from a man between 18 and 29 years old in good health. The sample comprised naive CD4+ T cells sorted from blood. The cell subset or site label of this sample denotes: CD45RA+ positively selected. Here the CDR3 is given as CASSRDRGETQYF. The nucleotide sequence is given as TGCGCCAGCAGTAGGGACAGGGGAGAGACCCAGTACTTC.